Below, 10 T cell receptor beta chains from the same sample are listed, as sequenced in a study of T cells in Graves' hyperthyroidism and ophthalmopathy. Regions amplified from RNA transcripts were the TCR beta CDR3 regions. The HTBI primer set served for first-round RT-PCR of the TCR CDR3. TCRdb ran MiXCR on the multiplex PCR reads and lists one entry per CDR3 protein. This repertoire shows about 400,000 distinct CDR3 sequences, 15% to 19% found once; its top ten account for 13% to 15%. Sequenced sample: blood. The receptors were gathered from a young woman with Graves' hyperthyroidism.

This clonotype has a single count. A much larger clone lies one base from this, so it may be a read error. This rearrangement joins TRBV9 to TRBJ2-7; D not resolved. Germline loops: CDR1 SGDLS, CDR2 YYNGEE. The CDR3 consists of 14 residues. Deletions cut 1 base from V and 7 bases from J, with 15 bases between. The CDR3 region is CASSVNSISNEQYF. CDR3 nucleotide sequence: TGTGCCAGCAGCGTAAACAGTATCTCCAATGAGCAGTACTTC.

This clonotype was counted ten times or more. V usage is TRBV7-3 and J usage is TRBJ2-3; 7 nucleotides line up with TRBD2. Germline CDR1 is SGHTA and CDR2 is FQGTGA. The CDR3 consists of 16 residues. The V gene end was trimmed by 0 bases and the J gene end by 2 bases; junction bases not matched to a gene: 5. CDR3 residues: CASSLTGGSTTDTQYF. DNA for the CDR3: TGTGCCAGCAGCTTAACTGGCGGGAGTACCACAGATACGCAGTATTTT. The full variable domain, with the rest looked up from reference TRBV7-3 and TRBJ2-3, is GAGVSQTPSNKVTEKGKYVELRCDPISGHTALYWYRQSLGQGPEFLIYFQGTGAADDSGLPNDRFFAVRPEGSVSTLKIQRTERGDSAVYLCASSLTGGSTTDTQYFGPGTRLTVL.

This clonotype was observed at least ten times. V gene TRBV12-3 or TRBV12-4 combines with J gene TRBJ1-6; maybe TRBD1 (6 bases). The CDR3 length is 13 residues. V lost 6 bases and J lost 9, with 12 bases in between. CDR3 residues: CASSRGGGSPLHF. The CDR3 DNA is TGTGCCAGCAGCCGAGGGGGAGGTTCACCCCTCCACTTT.

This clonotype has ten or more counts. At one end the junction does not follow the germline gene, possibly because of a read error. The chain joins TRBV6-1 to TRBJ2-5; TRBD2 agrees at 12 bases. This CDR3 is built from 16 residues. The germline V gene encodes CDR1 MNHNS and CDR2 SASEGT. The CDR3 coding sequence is TGTGCCAGCAGTACCTCTAGCGGGGGGGCCCAAGGGACCCAGTACTTC. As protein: CASSTSSGGAQGTQYF.

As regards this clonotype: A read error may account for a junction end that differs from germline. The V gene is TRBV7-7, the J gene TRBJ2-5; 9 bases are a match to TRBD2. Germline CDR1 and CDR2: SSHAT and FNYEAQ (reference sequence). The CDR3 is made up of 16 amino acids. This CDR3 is CASSPRLAVRQETQYF. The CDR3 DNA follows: TGTGCTAGCAGCCCTAGACTAGCGGTTCGCCAAGAGACCCAGTACTTC.

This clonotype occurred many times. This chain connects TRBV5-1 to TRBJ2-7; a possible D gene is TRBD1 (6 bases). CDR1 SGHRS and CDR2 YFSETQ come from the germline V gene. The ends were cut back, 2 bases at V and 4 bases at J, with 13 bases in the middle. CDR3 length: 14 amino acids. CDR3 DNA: TGCGCCAGCAGCTTTATGGGGGCAACTTACGAGCAGTACTTC. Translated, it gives CASSFMGATYEQYF.

The CDR3 reads CASSLSESIGNEKLFF. CDR3 DNA sequence: TGCGCCAGCAGCCTATCAGAATCGATAGGGAATGAAAAACTGTTTTTT. The rearrangement links TRBV4-3 to TRBJ1-4; the D is unclear. From germline, CDR1 is LGHNA and CDR2 YSLEER. V lost 4 bases, J lost 5 bases, and 17 bases lay in between. The CDR3 spans 16 residues.

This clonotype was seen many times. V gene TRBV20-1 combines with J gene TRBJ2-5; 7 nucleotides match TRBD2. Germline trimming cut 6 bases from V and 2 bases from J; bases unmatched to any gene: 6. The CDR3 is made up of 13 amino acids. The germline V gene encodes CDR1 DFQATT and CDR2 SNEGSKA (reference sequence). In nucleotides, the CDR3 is TGCAGTGCCGGGACTATCCCTCAAGAGACCCAGTACTTC. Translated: CSAGTIPQETQYF.

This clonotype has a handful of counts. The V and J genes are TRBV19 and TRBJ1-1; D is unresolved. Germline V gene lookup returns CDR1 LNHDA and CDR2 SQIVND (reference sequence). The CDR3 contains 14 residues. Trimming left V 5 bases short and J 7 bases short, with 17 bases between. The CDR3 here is CASSSQRQAGEAFF. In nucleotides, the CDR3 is TGTGCCAGTAGTTCACAGAGGCAGGCGGGTGAAGCTTTCTTT.

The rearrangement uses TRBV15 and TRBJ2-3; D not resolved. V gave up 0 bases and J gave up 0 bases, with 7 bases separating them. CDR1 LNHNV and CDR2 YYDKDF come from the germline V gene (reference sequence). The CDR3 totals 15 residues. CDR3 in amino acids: CATSRDYPSTDTQYF. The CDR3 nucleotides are TGTGCCACCAGCAGAGATTACCCTAGCACAGATACGCAGTATTTT.